Following are 3 T cell receptor beta chains from one sample sequenced in a study of blood T cells in healthy people across ages. The second PCR ran roughly 7 to 12 cycles with a sample-barcoded 5' primer and J-beta primers. TCRdb analysed the 5' RACE reads with MiXCR anew, one entry per CDR3 protein. Of almost 300,000 distinct CDR3 sequences in the sample, 25% to 30% were seen once. The source material was blood. The source is an older woman in good health.

The chain carries TRBV5-1 and TRBJ2-5, with D uncertain. The J call is doubtful: the DNA matches TRBJ2-7 better. Germline loops: CDR1 SGHRS, CDR2 YFSETQ. CDR3 length: 13 amino acids. CDR3 sequence: CASRGLGPAEQYF. CDR3 coding DNA: TGCGCCAGCAGGGGGTTAGGACCGGCCGAGCAGTACTTC.

This clonotype has only a few counts. CDR3 DNA sequence: TGCAGTGCCCCTCCCGACAGAGTTAATGAAAAACTGTTTTTT. It encodes CSAPPDRVNEKLFF. This sequence joins TRBV20-1 and TRBJ1-4; possible D gene TRBD1, 5 bases. Germline lookup yields CDR1 DFQATT and CDR2 SNEGSKA (reference sequence). The CDR3 has 14 amino acids. V dropped 6 bases and J dropped 4 bases, with 15 bases sitting between them.

This clonotype was detected a few times. The rearrangement joins TRBV20-1 to TRBJ2-5; possibly TRBD2 for D (6 bases). TRBJ2-1 matches the DNA end more closely, so the J call is doubtful. This CDR3 spans 12 amino acids. The germline gives CDR1 DFQATT, CDR2 SNEGSKA (reference sequence). The CDR3, as DNA: TGCAGTGCCGATACTAGCCGACGTGAGCAGTTCTTC. Residues: CSADTSRREQFF.